The 21 T cell receptor beta chains given below trace back to one sample, sequenced in a study of response to subunit inactivated influenza vaccine (dated by TCRdb to 2016 to 2019). The library was generated by RT-PCR. Sequencing took place on an Illumina HiSeq 2500. TCRdb redid the processing of the public reads, applying fastp at Q25 and MiXCR, and retained in-frame beta chains. A single entry per CDR3 protein holds the most common genes and DNA from its merged rows. Counted in this sample were 550,000 to 650,000 distinct CDR3 sequences; roughly 10% of them appeared once. The ten largest account for 10% of the sample. Here the sequenced sample was PBMCs from blood, taken on the day of vaccination. Receptors were obtained from a man in his fifties or sixties who received an inactivated influenza vaccine. Donor details come from another sample of the same person, matched by shared clones.

This clonotype occurred a few times. The chain carries TRBV12-3 or TRBV12-4 and TRBJ1-1, with D possibly TRBD1 on 5 matching bases. This CDR3 spans 13 amino acids. V lost 3 bases and J lost 3, with 8 bases in between. Here the CDR3 DNA reads TGTGCCAGCAGTTTCAGGGTGCACACTGAAGCTTTCTTT. Translation gives CASSFRVHTEAFF.

V is TRBV28 and J is TRBJ2-2; D remains ambiguous. This CDR3 is built from 13 residues. CDR1 is MDHEN and CDR2 is SYDVKM in the germline V gene. V was pared by 8 bases and J by 5 bases, with 12 bases between. The CDR3 DNA reads as TGTGCCAGCTCGGCCCCCGGGACCGGGGAGCTGTTTTTT. It translates to CASSAPGTGELFF.

Here the CDR3 reads CASSYGLKETQYF. CDR3 bases: TGCGCCAGCAGCTACGGACTCAAAGAGACCCAGTACTTC. The chain uses TRBV5-1 and TRBJ2-5, with D tentatively TRBD2 (5 bases). Trimming took off 3 bases at V and 3 bases at J, with 9 bases between the two ends. CDR3 length: 13 residues. Germline-derived CDR1 and CDR2 are SGHRS and YFSETQ.

The chain couples TRBV11-1 to TRBJ2-1, with 12 positions matching TRBD2. The CDR3 contains 20 residues. V gave up 5 bases and J gave up 3 bases; unmatched junction bases: 17. Germline V gene sequence: CDR1 SGHAT, CDR2 FQDESV (reference sequence). CDR3 DNA: TGTGCCAGCAGCACCATGTGGACTAGCGGGACAAGTAGCCTCTACAATGAGCAGTTCTTC. Amino acid sequence: CASSTMWTSGTSSLYNEQFF. Filled out from reference TRBV11-1 and TRBJ2-1, the complete variable domain reads EAEVAQSPRYKITEKSQAVAFWCDPISGHATLYWYRQILGQGPELLVQFQDESVVDDSQLPKDRFSAERLKGVDSTLKIQPAELGDSAMYLCASSTMWTSGTSSLYNEQFFGPGTRLTVL.

This clonotype was seen a handful of times. The J gene is TRBJ2-3, the V gene TRBV25-1, with 7 bases aligning to TRBD2. The length of the CDR3 is 15 residues. CDR1 is MGHDK, CDR2 SYGVNS, per germline. V was clipped by 5 bases and J by 4 bases; unmatched bases: 9. The CDR3 region is CASSLGGGMADTQYF. The CDR3 DNA reads as TGTGCCAGCAGTTTGGGCGGGGGAATGGCAGATACGCAGTATTTT. Combining the CDR3 with reference TRBV25-1 and TRBJ2-3 gives the whole variable domain EADIYQTPRYLVIGTGKKITLECSQTMGHDKMYWYQQDPGMELHLIHYSYGVNSTEKGDLSSESTVSRIRTEHFPLTLESARPSHTSQYLCASSLGGGMADTQYFGPGTRLTVL.

This clonotype was seen more than once but under ten times. In DNA form, the CDR3 reads TGTGCCAGCAGTTTGTTCGGGAATAGCAATCAGCCCCAGCATTTT. Its protein is CASSLFGNSNQPQHF. The chain combines TRBV28 with TRBJ1-5, with no clear D. CDR3 length: 15 amino acids. Trimming stripped 3 bases from V and 0 bases from J, with 9 bases between. Per the germline V gene, CDR1 is MDHEN and CDR2 is SYDVKM.

This chain connects TRBV5-1 to TRBJ2-4, with TRBD1 identical over 10 bases. Germline CDR1 SGHRS, CDR2 YFSETQ. V lost 0 bases, J lost 2 bases, and 8 bases stayed unmatched. The CDR3 is 18 amino acids. The CDR3: CASSLEGQGMASKNIQYF. The DNA of the CDR3 is TGCGCCAGCAGCTTGGAGGGACAGGGGATGGCGTCCAAAAACATTCAGTACTTC.

The V gene is TRBV28, the J gene TRBJ1-2; 9 bases are shared with TRBD1. V dropped 3 bases and J dropped 4; count of bases not matched to a gene: 3. The CDR3 covers 14 residues. Looked up from germline, CDR1 is MDHEN and CDR2 is SYDVKM. CDR3 amino acids: CASSLADRGYGYTF. The CDR3, as DNA: TGTGCCAGCAGTTTGGCGGACAGGGGCTATGGCTACACCTTC.

The chain carries TRBV18 and TRBJ1-1; 8 nucleotides align to TRBD1. The junction had 12 bases not matched to a gene; V was cut back by 0 bases and J by 6 bases. CDR1 and CDR2 from the germline V gene are KGHSH and LQKENI. This CDR3 comprises 17 residues. CDR3 sequence (DNA): TGTGCCAGCTCACCACCTAGTCTTCTTCAGGGGGCGTCTGAAGCTTTCTTT. As protein: CASSPPSLLQGASEAFF.

The chain combines TRBV18 with TRBJ2-3; 11 nucleotides match TRBD1. The CDR3 contains 15 residues. The V gene's germline CDR1 is KGHSH and CDR2 LQKENI. V gave up 2 bases and J gave up 6 bases; unmatched junction bases: 4. CDR3 DNA: TGTGCCAGCTCACCAGGACAGGGGGCTTTCGATACGCAGTATTTT. Residues: CASSPGQGAFDTQYF. Variable domain in full (rest from reference TRBV18 and TRBJ2-3): NAGVMQNPRHLVRRRGQEARLRCSPMKGHSHVYWYRQLPEEGLKFMVYLQKENIIDESGMPKERFSAEFPKEGPSILRIQQVVRGDSAAYFCASSPGQGAFDTQYFGPGTRLTVL.

This clonotype has only a few counts. This sequence joins TRBV7-9 and TRBJ2-1; the D gene could be TRBD1 or TRBD2 (7 bases each). Trimming stripped 5 bases from V and 9 bases from J, with 17 bases between. This CDR3 region has 14 residues. Germline values: CDR1 SEHNR, CDR2 FQNEAQ (reference sequence). This CDR3 is CASSPARGGPEQFF. For the CDR3, the DNA is TGTGCCAGCAGCCCCGCCAGGGGGGGGCCTGAGCAGTTCTTC.

The gene calls are TRBV6-5 and TRBJ2-2; 10 bases match TRBD2. CDR3 length: 17 amino acids. The J segment lost 6 bases and the V segment lost 0 bases, leaving 7 bases of the junction unmatched. Germline loops: CDR1 MNHEY, CDR2 SVGAGI. CDR3 amino acids: CASSYSIPAGGPGELFF. The CDR3 coding sequence is TGTGCCAGCAGTTACTCGATCCCAGCGGGGGGGCCCGGGGAGCTGTTTTTT.

This clonotype was seen ten or more times. This chain connects TRBV12-3 or TRBV12-4 to TRBJ2-7; D is ambiguous. CDR3 size: 14 residues. The V and J ends lost 0 bases and 1 base respectively, with 7 bases between them. The CDR3 DNA follows: TGTGCCAGCAGTTTAGCTGAGAAATCCTACGAGCAGTACTTC. It translates to CASSLAEKSYEQYF.

A few counts support this clonotype. CDR3 in amino acids: CAISGSGGTGELFF. The CDR3 DNA reads as TGTGCCATCAGTGGTAGTGGGGGCACCGGGGAGCTGTTTTTT. The chain links TRBV10-3 to TRBJ2-2, with D perhaps given as TRBD1 or TRBD2 (5 bases each). V lost 4 bases and J lost 4, with 10 bases in between. Germline V gene sequence: CDR1 ENHRY, CDR2 SYGVKD. The CDR3 is made up of 14 amino acids.

This clonotype was counted a few times. The V and J genes are TRBV5-1 and TRBJ2-1; 9 bases are shared with TRBD1. CDR1 and CDR2 from the germline V gene are SGHRS and YFSETQ. With V trimmed by 3 bases and J by 7 bases, 8 bases remained unmatched. The CDR3 is 15 residues long. The CDR3 reads CASSSFPGTGNEQFF. The CDR3 nucleotides read TGCGCCAGCAGCTCCTTTCCCGGGACAGGGAATGAGCAGTTCTTC. Combining the CDR3 with reference TRBV5-1 and TRBJ2-1 gives the whole variable domain KAGVTQTPRYLIKTRGQQVTLSCSPISGHRSVSWYQQTPGQGLQFLFEYFSETQRNKGNFPGRFSGRQFSNSRSEMNVSTLELGDSALYLCASSSFPGTGNEQFFGPGTRLTVL.

This clonotype occurred many times. This chain uses TRBV20-1 with TRBJ1-1; unclear D gene. The length of the CDR3 is 8 residues. Germline-derived CDR1 and CDR2 are DFQATT and SNEGSKA (reference sequence). V lost 4 bases and J lost 11, with 5 bases in between. The CDR3 DNA follows: TGCAGTGCTAATTGGGCTTTCTTT. Translating gives CSANWAFF.

This clonotype was recorded a few times. The chain employs TRBV6-2 or TRBV6-3 and TRBJ2-1; D possibly uses TRBD1 or TRBD2 (5 bases each). CDR3 length: 15 amino acids. Trimming stripped 8 bases from V and 5 bases from J, with 19 bases between. Germline lookup yields CDR1 MNHEY and CDR2 SVGEGT. The CDR3: CASWRSRDRNNEQFF. The CDR3 nucleotides read TGTGCCAGCTGGCGGTCCAGGGACCGAAACAATGAGCAGTTCTTC.

The chain carries TRBV6-2 or TRBV6-3 and TRBJ2-1; unclear D gene. CDR3 length equals 15 residues. V was cut by 0 bases and J by 9 bases, with 15 bases left in between. In germline, CDR1 is MNHEY, CDR2 SVGEGT. CDR3: CASSYSVESISEQFF. As DNA, the CDR3 is TGTGCCAGCAGTTACTCTGTGGAGAGCATTAGTGAGCAGTTCTTC.

For the CDR3, the DNA is TGTGCCAGCAGCCAAGGGGTAACAGATACGCAGTATTTT. As protein: CASSQGVTDTQYF. This rearrangement joins TRBV7-2 to TRBJ2-3, with a tentative D call TRBD1 (5 bases). The V end lost 5 bases, the J end lost 3 bases, and 9 bases lay between the germline ends. The germline V gene has CDR1 SGHTA and CDR2 FQGNSA. The CDR3 has 13 residues.

There are many counts of this clonotype. The J gene is TRBJ2-1, the V gene TRBV4-3, with 8 positions matching TRBD1. V lost 0 bases and J lost 3; bases outside the gene matches: 4. The CDR3 has 16 amino acids. Germline V CDR1 and CDR2: LGHNA, YSLEER. This CDR3 is CASSQDLDRGYNEQFF. The CDR3 DNA sequence: TGCGCCAGCAGCCAAGATCTAGACAGGGGCTACAATGAGCAGTTCTTC.

This chain links TRBV12-3 or TRBV12-4 with TRBJ2-2; D unresolved. V was clipped by 5 bases and J by 6 bases, with 10 bases between them. This CDR3 has 13 residues. Here the CDR3 DNA reads TGTGCCAGCAGTGAACTGTACCCCGGGGAGCTGTTTTTT. Protein sequence: CASSELYPGELFF.